A single sample is the source of the 24 T cell receptor beta chains below, sequenced in a study of Ad26.COV2.S vaccination and SARS-CoV-2 variants (dated by TCRdb to 2020 to 2022). The sample's treatment or condition label, in plain terms: around 19 received Ad26.COV2.S at low or high dose, single or two shots; 5 received placebo; per-sample allocation not given. Repertoires of vaccine and placebo recipients were sequenced from samples taken on day 63 after the first injection. Library preparation was by the immunoSEQ multiplex PCR assay. TCRdb's version of the immuneACCESS table is confined to in-frame rearrangements and falls short of the full clone set. An unresolved V gene accounts for under half of the shortfall where checked; the remainder is of unknown origin. Counted in this sample were around 370,000 clones; roughly 85% of them appeared once. Of the sample, around 3% is held by the ten largest clones.

Sample: peripheral blood, taken in a trial of Ad26.COV2.S vaccine versus placebo. The receptors here all came from a person between 18 and 60 years old who received the Ad26.COV2.S COVID-19 vaccine or a placebo.

This clone was observed a single time. The V and J genes are TRBV30 and TRBJ1-4, with D perhaps matching TRBD1 (5 bases). Trimming left V 2 bases short and J 10 bases short, with 26 bases between. This CDR3 has 17 amino acids. Germline CDR1 reads GTSNPN; CDR2 reads SVGIG (reference sequence). As DNA, the CDR3 is TGTGCCTGGAGTACCAGCGACAGATCATATTGGGGAGGAAAACTGTTTTTT. It translates to CAWSTSDRSYWGGKLFF.

The chain has TRBV28 and TRBJ2-7; D not certain. The germline gives CDR1 MDHEN, CDR2 SYDVKM. With 4 bases removed from V and 4 bases from J, the gap between germline ends came to 17 bases. This CDR3 has 15 amino acids. The chain's CDR3 is CASSSSSGQAYEQYF. CDR3 DNA: TGTGCCAGCAGTTCTAGTTCGGGTCAGGCATACGAGCAGTACTTC.

The V call is TRBV11-2, the J call TRBJ2-7; no clear D gene. The CDR3 extends over 13 amino acids. The germline gives CDR1 SGHAT, CDR2 FQNNGV. Trimming removed 3 bases from V and 1 base from J, with 7 bases in between. The CDR3 here is CASSFQQSYEQYF. The CDR3 nucleotides read TGTGCCAGCAGCTTCCAACAGTCCTACGAGCAGTACTTC.

The chain couples TRBV5-1 to TRBJ2-5; 9 bases are a match to TRBD1. Unmatched junction bases numbered 5, after V lost 0 bases and J lost 2 bases. CDR3 size: 16 residues. CDR1 SGHRS and CDR2 YFSETQ come from the germline V gene. The CDR3 is CASSLEGQGTQETQYF. Written as DNA, the CDR3 is TGCGCCAGCAGCTTGGAGGGACAGGGAACACAAGAGACCCAGTACTTC.

The chain employs TRBV6-2 or TRBV6-3 and TRBJ1-1; no clear D gene. Germline V gene sequence: CDR1 MNHEY, CDR2 SVGEGT. The CDR3 consists of 15 residues. With 5 bases removed from V and 1 base from J, the gap between germline ends came to 14 bases. CDR3 loop: CASSPPRDKNTEAFF. CDR3 DNA: TGTGCCAGCAGTCCCCCCAGAGACAAGAACACTGAAGCTTTCTTT.

This sequence joins TRBV21-1 and TRBJ1-2. TRBV21-1 constitutes a pseudogene. This CDR3 region has 21 residues. CDR3 coding DNA: TGTGCCAGCAGCCTAGAGCCCTGGACCGTCCTAACTCGACACACTAACTATGGCTACACCTTC. This gives the protein CASSLEPWTVLTRHTNYGYTF.

The J gene is TRBJ1-2, the V gene TRBV28; TRBD1 might be the D (5 bases). The CDR3 is 13 amino acids. V lost 1 base, J lost 7 bases, and 10 bases lay in between. Germline V gives CDR1 MDHEN, CDR2 SYDVKM. CDR3 coding DNA: TGTGCCAGCAGTTTATCCGGGGCGGGTGGCTACACCTTC. Protein: CASSLSGAGGYTF.

The chain combines TRBV7-6 with TRBJ1-6; D is unclear. This CDR3 has 14 residues. V lost 5 bases to trimming and J lost 6 bases, with 11 bases between them. CDR1 and CDR2 (germline): SGHVS, FNYEAQ. As DNA, the CDR3 is TGTGCCAGCAGCGAACGAGTCTTTAATTCACCCCTCCACTTT. This translates into CASSERVFNSPLHF. Together with reference TRBV7-6 and TRBJ1-6, the CDR3 gives the full variable domain: GAGVSQSPRYKVTKRGQDVALRCDPISGHVSLYWYRQALGQGPEFLTYFNYEAQQDKSGLPNDRFSAERPEGSISTLTIQRTEQRDSAMYRCASSERVFNSPLHFGNGTRLTVT.

V is TRBV18 and J is TRBJ2-1, with 12 bases fitting TRBD2. Germline CDR1 and CDR2: KGHSH and LQKENI. There are 16 residues in the CDR3. V lost 2 bases, J lost 1 base, and 0 bases stayed unmatched. CDR3 DNA sequence: TGTGCCAGCTCACCAGGGACTAGCGGGTCCTACAATGAGCAGTTCTTC. Its translation: CASSPGTSGSYNEQFF. Filled out from reference TRBV18 and TRBJ2-1, the complete variable domain reads NAGVMQNPRHLVRRRGQEARLRCSPMKGHSHVYWYRQLPEEGLKFMVYLQKENIIDESGMPKERFSAEFPKEGPSILRIQQVVRGDSAAYFCASSPGTSGSYNEQFFGPGTRLTVL.

The rearrangement uses TRBV7-2 and TRBJ2-3; the D is unclear. CDR3 length: 13 residues. V was shortened by 4 bases and J by 2 bases, with 7 bases between the two germline ends. The germline gives CDR1 SGHTA, CDR2 FQGNSA. CDR3 sequence (DNA): TGTGCCAGCAGCTCTCGGACCACAGATACGCAGTATTTT. Amino acids: CASSSRTTDTQYF.

J is TRBJ1-4 and V is TRBV28; D not certain. The CDR3 has 15 residues. Per the germline V gene, CDR1 is MDHEN and CDR2 is SYDVKM. V dropped 6 bases and J dropped 6 bases, with 17 bases sitting between them. DNA for the CDR3: TGTGCCAGCAGCAATTTAGGCCAGGTGGATGAAAAACTGTTTTTT. Protein product: CASSNLGQVDEKLFF.

The chain is built from TRBV6-6 and TRBJ1-5; D is perhaps TRBD1 (5 bases). From germline, CDR1 is MNHNY and CDR2 SVGAGI (reference sequence). V gave up 0 bases and J gave up 9 bases, with 9 bases separating them. CDR3 length equals 13 residues. The CDR3 DNA reads as TGTGCCAGCAGTTACTCGGGGGGTTCGCCCCAGCATTTT. It is translated as CASSYSGGSPQHF.

The V and J genes are TRBV6-4 and TRBJ1-1, with 9 nucleotides matching TRBD1. The ends lost 6 bases at V and 10 bases at J; junction bases unmatched: 12. The CDR3 spans 14 residues. CDR1 MRHNA and CDR2 SNTAGT come from the germline V gene. Here the CDR3 reads CASRPHQGTGRAFF. The CDR3 region has the DNA TGTGCCAGCAGACCCCATCAGGGGACAGGGAGAGCTTTCTTT.

The genes are TRBV28 and TRBJ2-3; TRBD2 matches 7 bases. The CDR3 extends over 15 amino acids. Germline values: CDR1 MDHEN, CDR2 SYDVKM. Trimming removed 7 bases from V and 1 base from J; junction bases left unmatched: 8. CDR3: CASTQASGRTDTQYF. In DNA, the CDR3 is TGTGCCAGCACCCAAGCTAGCGGTCGCACAGATACGCAGTATTTT. Filled out from reference TRBV28 and TRBJ2-3, the complete variable domain reads DVKVTQSSRYLVKRTGEKVFLECVQDMDHENMFWYRQDPGLGLRLIYFSYDVKMKEKGDIPEGYSVSREKKERFSLILESASTNQTSMYLCASTQASGRTDTQYFGPGTRLTVL.

The chain joins TRBV6-5 to TRBJ2-7; 11 nucleotides align to TRBD2. CDR1 is MNHEY, CDR2 SVGAGI, per germline. This CDR3 comprises 13 residues. Trimming took 4 bases from V and 6 from J; bases not matched to a gene: 2. The CDR3 sequence: CASSSGTSGEQYF. The CDR3 coding sequence is TGTGCCAGCAGTTCCGGGACTAGCGGCGAGCAGTACTTC.

This chain joins TRBV6-4 and TRBJ2-1; possibly TRBD1 or TRBD2 for D (6 bases each). The CDR3 runs to 16 residues. V was clipped by 6 bases and J by 4 bases, with 19 bases between them. In germline, CDR1 is MRHNA, CDR2 SNTAGT. The CDR3 is CASSPRGVAVYNEQFF. CDR3 sequence (DNA): TGTGCCAGCAGCCCCAGGGGTGTAGCGGTGTACAATGAGCAGTTCTTC.

The rearrangement links TRBV6-2 or TRBV6-3 to TRBJ1-5, with D possibly matching TRBD1 (6 bases). The CDR3 has 16 amino acids. CDR1 and CDR2 (germline): MNHEY, SVGEGT. V shed 5 bases and J shed 2 bases, with 16 bases lying between them. CDR3 nucleotides: TGTGCCAGCAGTCAAGGGGCAGGGGAGGGCAATCAGCCCCAGCATTTT. It encodes CASSQGAGEGNQPQHF.

This clone appeared once. This rearrangement joins TRBV19 to TRBJ1-2; 7 bases fit TRBD1. The CDR3 covers 14 residues. In germline, CDR1 is LNHDA, CDR2 SQIVND (reference sequence). Unmatched junction bases numbered 6, after V lost 5 bases and J lost 3 bases. The DNA for the CDR3 is TGTGCCAGTAGTCACACAGGGGTTTACTATGGCTACACCTTC. It translates to CASSHTGVYYGYTF.

This chain uses TRBV6-2 or TRBV6-3 with TRBJ1-1; 11 bases match TRBD1. The CDR3 totals 16 residues. The germline gives CDR1 MNHEY, CDR2 SVGEGT. V lost 2 bases to trimming and J lost 5 bases; unmatched junction nucleotides: 7. The CDR3 region is CASSYRTGGAWTEAFF. The CDR3 DNA reads as TGTGCCAGCAGTTACCGGACAGGGGGCGCATGGACTGAAGCTTTCTTT.

This sequence joins TRBV7-2 and TRBJ1-6, with D uncertain. The CDR3 length is 13 residues. V was pared by 1 base and J by 7 bases, with 5 bases between. Germline loops: CDR1 SGHTA, CDR2 FQGNSA. The CDR3 spells CASSLGGNSPLHF. The CDR3 bases are TGTGCCAGCAGCTTAGGGGGAAATTCACCCCTCCACTTT.

V usage is TRBV12-3 or TRBV12-4 and J usage is TRBJ2-3; 9 positions agree with TRBD2. The J segment lost 9 bases and the V segment lost 4 bases, leaving 5 bases of the junction unmatched. CDR3 length equals 13 residues. The CDR3 bases are TGTGCCAGCAGTTGGGGACTAGCAGGAACGCAGTATTTT. Encoded protein: CASSWGLAGTQYF.

The chain joins TRBV9 to TRBJ2-3; 7 bases agree with TRBD2. This CDR3 is 19 amino acids long. From germline, CDR1 is SGDLS and CDR2 YYNGEE. V shed 1 base, J shed 0 bases, and the junction held 14 bases outside the gene matches. DNA for the CDR3: TGTGCCAGCAGCGTAAGGTCATCACGGACTAGAAAAAGCACAGATACGCAGTATTTT. This codes for CASSVRSSRTRKSTDTQYF.

The chain couples TRBV3-1 (or the pseudogene TRBV3-2) to TRBJ2-3, with TRBD2 matching over 16 bases. Trimming at V came to 4 bases and at J to 5 bases, leaving 12 bases not matched to a gene. CDR1 and CDR2 from the germline V gene are LGHDT and YNNKEL (reference sequence). The length of the CDR3 is 19 residues. This CDR3 is CASSLGLAGGQGPQDTQYF. CDR3 coding DNA: TGTGCCAGCAGCCTGGGACTAGCGGGGGGGCAAGGCCCCCAAGATACGCAGTATTTT.

To note about this clone: Other nucleotide sequences from this sample produce the same CDR3. V and J are TRBV5-5 and TRBJ2-3; D not certain. Trimming removed 1 base at V and 2 bases at J, with 2 bases between. The CDR3 contains 12 residues. CDR1 is SGHKS, CDR2 YYEKEE, per germline (reference sequence). CDR3: CASSLPTDTQYF. CDR3 in DNA: TGTGCCAGCAGCTTGCCCACAGATACGCAGTATTTT.